This T cell receptor beta chain was found in a study of identical twins. Study findings and constraints: It was out-of-frame TCR alpha sharing in monozygotic twins that models underestimated.

V shed 6 bases and J shed 0 bases, with 8 bases lying between them. Germline V gives CDR1 WNHNN, CDR2 SYGVQD (reference sequence). There are 13 residues in the CDR3. This clonotype has a count of ten or more. Its antigen remains unidentified. TCRdb itself ran the 5' RACE reads through MiXCR, one entry per CDR3 protein. The data show about 290,000 distinct CDR3 sequences, roughly 9.8% seen once. Another study also made use of these data, one on yellow fever vaccine responses in identical twins.

The sequencing input was CD8+ T cells sorted from blood. The rearrangement uses TRBV10-1 and TRBJ1-1; unclear D gene. The source of this sequence is a woman younger than 30 in good health. This chain's CDR3 is CASRDQMNTEAFF. The CDR3 DNA reads as TGCGCCAGCAGGGACCAAATGAACACTGAAGCTTTCTTT.